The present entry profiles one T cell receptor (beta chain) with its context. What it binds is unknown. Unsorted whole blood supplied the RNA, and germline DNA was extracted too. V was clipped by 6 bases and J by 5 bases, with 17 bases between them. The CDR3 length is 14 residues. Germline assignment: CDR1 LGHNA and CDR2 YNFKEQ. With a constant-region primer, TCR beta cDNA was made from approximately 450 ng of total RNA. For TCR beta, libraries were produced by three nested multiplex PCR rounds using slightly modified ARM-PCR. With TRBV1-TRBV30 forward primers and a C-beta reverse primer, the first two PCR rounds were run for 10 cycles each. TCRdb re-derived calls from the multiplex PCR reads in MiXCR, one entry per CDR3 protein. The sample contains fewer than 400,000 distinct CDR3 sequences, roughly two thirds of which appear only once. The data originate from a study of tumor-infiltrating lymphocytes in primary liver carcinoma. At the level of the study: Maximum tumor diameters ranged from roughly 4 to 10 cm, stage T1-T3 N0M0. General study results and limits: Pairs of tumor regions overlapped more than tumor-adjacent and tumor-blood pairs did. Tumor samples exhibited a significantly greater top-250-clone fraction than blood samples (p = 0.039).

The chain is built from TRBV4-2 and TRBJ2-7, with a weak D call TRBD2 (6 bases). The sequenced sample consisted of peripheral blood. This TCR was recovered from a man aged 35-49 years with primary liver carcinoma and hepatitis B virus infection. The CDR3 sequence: CASRLEVTSNEQYF. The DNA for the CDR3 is TGTGCCAGCAGGCTAGAGGTTACTAGCAACGAGCAGTACTTC.